These 21 T cell receptor beta chains were sequenced from one sample in a study of T cells in women clearing cervical HPV infection. Using immunoSEQ multiplex PCR, the repertoire was profiled, and TCRdb retains in-frame clones only, with some absent. This table lists some 23,000 clones. The sequencing input was blood buffy coat. The origin of the receptors is a woman between 18 and 70 years old with a cervical HPV16 infection that either progressed to CIN3+ or cleared (not recorded which).

About this clone: The observed sequence ends 3 residues before the CDR3 terminus, with the missing tail filled in from the germline J gene. J is TRBJ2-5 and V is TRBV20-1, with D perhaps matching TRBD1 (6 bases). CDR3 length equals 14 residues. CDR1 DFQATT and CDR2 SNEGSKA come from the germline V gene (reference sequence). V was shortened by 5 bases and J by 4 bases, with 17 bases between the two germline ends. This CDR3 reads CSAPKQGRRETQYF. Partial CDR3 DNA: TGCAGTGCTCCCAAACAGGGTAGGCGAGAGACC.

A note on this clone: With the read ending 3 residues before the CDR3 end, the germline J gene is used to fill in that end. The V and J genes are TRBV19 and TRBJ2-3, with 9 nucleotides matching TRBD1. There are 13 residues in the CDR3. Per the germline V gene, CDR1 is LNHDA and CDR2 is SQIVND (reference sequence). Here the CDR3 reads CASNRGRMETQYF. The CDR3 DNA, read in part, is TGTGCCAGTAACAGGGGGCGGATGGAGACG.

The covered CDR3 bases are TGTGCCAGCAGCCCCGGTATTGCG. It yields the protein CASSPGIA. The full CDR3 sequence reads CASSPGIAQYF. V is TRBV28 and J is TRBJ2-3; D ambiguous. Read data end 3 residues before the CDR3 end; the end is taken from the germline J gene. Germline CDR1 reads MDHEN; CDR2 reads SYDVKM. The CDR3 is 11 residues long.

Worth noting for this clone: The read halts 3 residues ahead of the CDR3 end, with the missing end drawn from the germline J gene. The chain links TRBV19 to TRBJ1-1, with D uncertain. The germline V and J ends were trimmed by 5 bases and 0 bases, with 4 bases remaining between them. Looked up from germline, CDR1 is LNHDA and CDR2 is SQIVND (reference sequence). The CDR3 totals 12 residues. The CDR3 bases that were read are TGTGCCAGTAGTGTCTTGAACACTGAA. Its translation is CASSVLNTE. The complete CDR3 sequence is CASSVLNTEAFF.

By frequency, this clone registers medium-sized. The read terminates 3 residues ahead of where the CDR3 ends, so the germline J gene completes it. This chain uses TRBV18 with TRBJ2-3, with D possibly matching TRBD2 (6 bases). The CDR3 is made up of 16 amino acids. Looked up from germline, CDR1 is KGHSH and CDR2 is LQKENI. Trimming left V 6 bases short and J 1 base short, with 17 bases between. CDR3 sequence reads: CASSPREQGGTDTQYF. The covered CDR3 bases are TGTGCCAGCTCCCCCCGGGAGCAGGGTGGCACAGATACG.

On this clone: The CDR3 goes on 3 residues after the read ends, and that part is filled in from the germline J gene. The chain employs TRBV30 and TRBJ2-2; TRBD1 might be the D (5 bases). The CDR3 is 13 residues long. CDR1 and CDR2 from the germline V gene are GTSNPN and SVGIG (reference sequence). CDR3 residues: CAWSVDSNSPLFF. The CDR3 DNA, read in part, is TGTGCCTGGAGTGTAGACAGTAATTCACCG.

Of note for this clone: The sequenced fragment ends 3 residues before the CDR3 boundary, so the rest is inferred from the germline J gene. This rearrangement joins TRBV5-4 to TRBJ2-1; 7 bases match TRBD2. The germline V gene encodes CDR1 SGHNT and CDR2 YYREEE (reference sequence). The CDR3 totals 15 residues. Trimming removed 2 bases from V and 0 bases from J; junction bases left unmatched: 2. CDR3 region: CASSFSGGSYNEQFF. The CDR3 DNA, read in part, is TGTGCCAGCAGCTTTTCGGGGGGCTCCTACAATGAG. The full variable domain, its missing parts supplied by reference TRBV5-4 and TRBJ2-1, is ETGVTQSPTHLIKTRGQQVTLRCSSQSGHNTVSWYQQALGQGPQFIFQYYREEENGRGNFPPRFSGLQFPNYSSELNVNALELDDSALYLCASSFSGGSYNEQFFGPGTRLTVL.

Points on this clone: Read coverage stops 3 residues before the CDR3 terminus; the germline J gene supplies the remainder. The chain employs TRBV10-3 and TRBJ2-3; D is ambiguous. The germline V gene has CDR1 ENHRY and CDR2 SYGVKD. The length of the CDR3 is 15 residues. The V end lost 4 bases, the J end lost 2 bases, and 13 bases lay between the germline ends. The DNA read from the CDR3 is TGTGCCATCAGTGCCTCAGACTCGGACACAGATACG. It yields the protein CAISASDSDTDT. In full, the CDR3 reads CAISASDSDTDTQYF.

In regard to this clone: The read is 3 residues too short to cover the CDR3 end, so that end is filled in from the germline J gene. The gene calls are TRBV7-6 and TRBJ2-3; 12 bases align to TRBD2. The germline V gene has CDR1 SGHVS and CDR2 FNYEAQ. V lost 0 bases and J lost 3; bases outside the gene matches: 7. CDR3 length: 18 amino acids. Incomplete CDR3 DNA: TGTGCCAGCAGCTTAGCGGCGACTAGCGGGAGAGGGACAGATACG. It encodes CASSLAATSGRGTDT. The complete CDR3 protein is CASSLAATSGRGTDTQYF.

To note about this clone: The CDR3 end falls 3 residues outside the read, so it is completed with the germline J gene. V gene TRBV6-2 or TRBV6-3 combines with J gene TRBJ2-7, with 11 bases identical to TRBD2. CDR3 size: 15 residues. J gave up 2 bases and V 2 bases, and 2 bases lay outside the gene matches. Germline values: CDR1 MNHEY, CDR2 SVGEGT. CDR3 DNA (partial): TGTGCCAGCAGTTACCTACTAGCGGGAGCCTACGAG. Protein sequence: CASSYLLAGAYE. The whole CDR3 sequence reads CASSYLLAGAYEQYF.

As for this clone: The CDR3 end falls 3 residues outside the read, so it is completed with the germline J gene. This chain uses TRBV5-1 with TRBJ2-7, with 8 bases fitting TRBD1. The CDR3 has 17 residues. J gave up 1 base and V 4 bases, and 13 bases lay outside the gene matches. In germline, CDR1 is SGHRS, CDR2 YFSETQ. The CDR3 bases that were read are TGCGCCAGCAGCGCCGGTGCGTCAGGGGGCATTTCCTACGAG. It translates to CASSAGASGGISYE. The complete CDR3 protein is CASSAGASGGISYEQYF.

A note on this clone: The read stops 3 residues short of the end of the CDR3; the missing end is completed from the germline J gene. The rearrangement uses TRBV7-9 and TRBJ2-7, with 9 bases matching TRBD1. J lost 5 bases, V lost 5 bases, and 7 bases had no gene match. CDR3 length: 14 residues. Germline V gene lookup returns CDR1 SEHNR and CDR2 FQNEAQ (reference sequence). CDR3 in amino acids: CASSPGQGYDEQYF. The DNA read from the CDR3 is TGTGCCAGCAGCCCTGGACAGGGGTACGACGAG.

For this clone: The observed sequence ends 3 residues before the CDR3 terminus, with the missing tail filled in from the germline J gene. The chain is built from TRBV19 and TRBJ1-2; 10 bases align to TRBD1. The CDR3 has 15 residues. The V gene's germline CDR1 is LNHDA and CDR2 SQIVND (reference sequence). CDR3 sequence: CASSIGTGAYNDYTF. The part of the CDR3 DNA that was read is TGTGCCAGTAGTATCGGGACAGGGGCCTACAATGAC.

A word on this clone: Read sequence stops 3 residues before the CDR3 end, and the germline J gene provides the missing end. This sequence joins TRBV18 and TRBJ1-2; no clear D. Germline assignment: CDR1 KGHSH and CDR2 LQKENI. This CDR3 comprises 13 residues. The part of the CDR3 DNA that was read is TGTGCCAGCTCACCCCCCGCGTTAGATACC. Residues: CASSPPALDT. In full, the CDR3 reads CASSPPALDTYTF.

Details on this clone: The read ends 3 residues early relative to the CDR3; the germline J gene fills the gap. The chain combines TRBV2 with TRBJ2-5; 9 nucleotides line up with TRBD1. Germline CDR1 and CDR2: SNHLY and FYNNEI. The V segment lost 8 bases and the J segment 5 bases; nucleotides outside the gene matches: 12. There are 15 residues in the CDR3. The part of the CDR3 DNA that was read is TGTGCCAGCTATGGCAGGGACAGGGAATTGGAGACC. Translation: CASYGRDRELET. The entire CDR3 reads CASYGRDRELETQYF.

Turning to this clone: The missing CDR3 end, 3 residues past where the read stops, is filled in from the germline J gene. The chain employs TRBV2 and TRBJ1-5; no reliable D call. Germline V gives CDR1 SNHLY, CDR2 FYNNEI. The V end lost 5 bases, the J end lost 3 bases, and 11 bases lay between the germline ends. This CDR3 has 14 amino acids. CDR3 DNA, as far as it was read: TGTGCCAGCAGTTTCGACACCTTCAATCAGCCC. Protein product: CASSFDTFNQP. The entire CDR3 sequence reads CASSFDTFNQPQHF.

Turning to this clone: The read stops 3 residues short of the end of the CDR3; the missing end is completed from the germline J gene. The chain has TRBV19 and TRBJ2-3; TRBD1 is a possible D gene (6 bases). Germline V lookup: CDR1 LNHDA, CDR2 SQIVND (reference sequence). The CDR3 loop spans 16 amino acids. Partial CDR3 DNA: TGTGCCAGTAGCCTCGGACAGCCGTATAGCAATCAGCCG. Translated: CASSLGQPYSNQP. Given in full, the CDR3 is CASSLGQPYSNQPQYF.

Worth noting for this clone: The read comes to an end 3 residues before the CDR3 does, leaving the germline J gene to fill in the end. This chain links TRBV6-2 or TRBV6-3 with TRBJ1-5; maybe TRBD1 (5 bases). This CDR3 comprises 16 residues. Germline lookup yields CDR1 MNHEY and CDR2 SVGEGT. Trimming removed 0 bases from V and 0 bases from J, with 9 bases in between. The CDR3 region is CASSYSTVASNQPQHF. The CDR3 DNA, read in part, is TGTGCCAGCAGTTACTCGACAGTGGCTAGCAATCAGCCC.

On this clone itself: From the germline J gene comes the end of the CDR3, since the read stops 3 residues before it. This chain uses TRBV20-1 with TRBJ1-3; D gene ambiguous. Germline assignment: CDR1 DFQATT and CDR2 SNEGSKA (reference sequence). V gave up 0 bases and J gave up 4 bases, with 10 bases separating them. The CDR3 sequence is 14 residues long. CDR3 region: CSARDNLVGNTIYF. The sequenced CDR3 bases are TGCAGTGCTAGAGATAACCTAGTGGGAAACACC.

In the case of this clone: The DNA ends 3 residues before the CDR3 does, and the rest of the CDR3 is filled in from the germline J gene. The chain links TRBV30 to TRBJ2-7, with a possible D match to TRBD1 (6 bases). CDR3 length: 14 amino acids. From germline, CDR1 is GTSNPN and CDR2 SVGIG (reference sequence). The V gene lost 0 bases and the J gene lost 4 bases, with 13 bases spanning the gap. CDR3: CAWSVSQGGYEQYF. Incomplete CDR3 DNA: TGTGCCTGGAGTGTATCACAGGGTGGGTACGAG.

Remarks on this clone: Read coverage stops 3 residues before the CDR3 terminus; the germline J gene supplies the remainder. The chain combines TRBV7-2 with TRBJ1-1; D is unclear. The V and J ends lost 5 bases and 4 bases respectively, with 17 bases between them. The CDR3 has 15 residues. The germline gives CDR1 SGHTA, CDR2 FQGNSA. CDR3 DNA (partial): TGTGCCAGCAGCGAGGAGACCGGGGTGGGCACTGAA. It encodes CASSEETGVGTE. The entire CDR3 reads CASSEETGVGTEAFF.